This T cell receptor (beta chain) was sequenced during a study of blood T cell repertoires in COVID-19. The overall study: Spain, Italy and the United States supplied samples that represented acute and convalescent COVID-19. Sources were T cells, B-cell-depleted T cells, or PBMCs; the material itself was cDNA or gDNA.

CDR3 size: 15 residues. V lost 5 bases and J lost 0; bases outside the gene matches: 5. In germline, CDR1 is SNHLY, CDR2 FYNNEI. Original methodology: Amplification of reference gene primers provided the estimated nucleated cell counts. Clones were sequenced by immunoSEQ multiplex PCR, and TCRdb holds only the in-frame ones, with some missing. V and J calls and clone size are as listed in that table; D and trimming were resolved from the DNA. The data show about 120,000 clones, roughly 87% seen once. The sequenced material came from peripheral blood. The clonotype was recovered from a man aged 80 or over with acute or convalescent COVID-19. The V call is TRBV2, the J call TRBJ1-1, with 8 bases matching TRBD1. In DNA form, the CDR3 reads TGTGCCAGCAGTAGGACAGGGAACATGAACACTGAAGCTTTCTTT. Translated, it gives CASSRTGNMNTEAFF.